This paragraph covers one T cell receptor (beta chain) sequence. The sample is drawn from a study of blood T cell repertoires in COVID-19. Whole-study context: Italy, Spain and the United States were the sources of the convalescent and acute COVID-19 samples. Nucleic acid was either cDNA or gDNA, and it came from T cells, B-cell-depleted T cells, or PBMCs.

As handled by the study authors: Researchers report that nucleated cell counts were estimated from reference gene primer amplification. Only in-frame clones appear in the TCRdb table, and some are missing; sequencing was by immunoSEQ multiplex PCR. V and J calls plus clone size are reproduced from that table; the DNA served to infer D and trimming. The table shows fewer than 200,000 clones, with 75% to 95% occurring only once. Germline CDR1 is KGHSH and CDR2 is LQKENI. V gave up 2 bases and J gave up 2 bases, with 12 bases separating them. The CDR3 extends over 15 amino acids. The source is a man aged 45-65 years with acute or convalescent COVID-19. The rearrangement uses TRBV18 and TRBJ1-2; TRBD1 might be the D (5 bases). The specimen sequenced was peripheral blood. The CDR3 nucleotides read TGTGCCAGCTCACCATTTTCCAGGGAAAACTATGGCTACACCTTC. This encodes CASSPFSRENYGYTF.